This section outlines one T cell receptor beta chain sequence together with its context. The sample belongs to a study of identical twins. cDNA carried unique molecular identifiers, and a universal primer site was added by template switching. TCRdb independently ran MiXCR on the 5' RACE reads; one entry per CDR3 protein. Among 200,000 to 250,000 distinct CDR3 sequences, around an eighth were seen once, and the ten largest hold 8.8%. Trimming took off 8 bases at V and 0 bases at J, with 14 bases between the two ends. Germline V gives CDR1 MNHNS, CDR2 SASEGT. The CDR3 runs to 15 residues. Sample: memory (CD45RO+) T cells sorted from blood. The sequence derives from a woman between 18 and 29 years old in good health. The rearrangement links TRBV6-1 to TRBJ1-3; tentatively, D is TRBD1 (6 bases). The CDR3, as DNA: TGTGCCAGCCGGAGGGGGGTGGACTCTGGAAACACCATATATTTT. This codes for CASRRGVDSGNTIYF.